Following are 9 T cell receptor beta chains from one sample sequenced in a study of shared clonotypes between healthy human individuals. Measured with immunoSEQ multiplex PCR; TCRdb has only the in-frame clones, and not every one. Of some 1 million clones listed, approximately 70% are singletons. Sequencing was done on a sample of memory CD4+ T cells sorted from blood. Documented subset: CD45RA-negative fraction. Source of these receptors: a man between 18 and 35 years old in good health.

This clone was observed a single time. Other DNA sequences of this sample code for an identical CDR3. The chain uses TRBV4-1 and TRBJ2-5; unclear D gene. The CDR3 length is 12 residues. Germline-derived CDR1 and CDR2 are MGHRA and YSYEKL. The V end was cut by 3 bases, the J end by 7 bases, with 9 bases between. CDR3 bases: TGCGCCAGCAGCCACCCCCTGGGGACCCAGTACTTC. Its translation: CASSHPLGTQYF.

The J gene is TRBJ2-6, the V gene TRBV7-2; TRBD1 agrees at 7 bases. V dropped 0 bases and J dropped 0; count of bases not matched to a gene: 5. Germline V CDR1 and CDR2: SGHTA, FQGNSA. The CDR3 contains 18 residues. The CDR3 reads CASSLALGQLSGANVLTF. The CDR3, as DNA: TGTGCCAGCAGCTTAGCGCTGGGACAGCTCTCTGGGGCCAACGTCCTGACTTTC. Variable domain in full (rest from reference TRBV7-2 and TRBJ2-6): GAGVSQSPSNKVTEKGKDVELRCDPISGHTALYWYRQSLGQGLEFLIYFQGNSAPDKSGLPSDRFSAERTGGSVSTLTIQRTQQEDSAVYLCASSLALGQLSGANVLTFGAGSRLTVL.

CDR3 bases: TGCGCCAGCAGCTTAGGGGGAGGTGGGGCCAACGTCCTGACTTTC. It translates to CASSLGGGGANVLTF. The chain combines TRBV5-1 with TRBJ2-6; D is tentatively TRBD1 or TRBD2 (6 bases each). Germline CDR1 is SGHRS and CDR2 is YFSETQ. V gave up 2 bases and J gave up 3 bases, with 9 bases separating them. The length of the CDR3 is 15 residues.

This clone was seen only once. The gene calls are TRBV15 and TRBJ2-6; D remains ambiguous. V lost 5 bases to trimming and J lost 0 bases, with 8 bases between them. The V gene's germline CDR1 is LNHNV and CDR2 YYDKDF (reference sequence). The CDR3 runs to 15 residues. CDR3 sequence: CATSGGSSGANVLTF. DNA of the CDR3: TGTGCCACCAGCGGTGGTTCCTCTGGGGCCAACGTCCTGACTTTC.

This clone was counted between two and nine times. The chain uses TRBV28 and TRBJ1-1; D is undetermined. There are 13 residues in the CDR3. Germline V CDR1 and CDR2: MDHEN, SYDVKM. With 5 bases removed from V and 6 bases from J, the gap between germline ends came to 13 bases. The CDR3 DNA sequence: TGTGCCAGCAGTACCGTCCAGGCAGCTGAAGCTTTCTTT. Amino acid sequence: CASSTVQAAEAFF.

Note on this clone: The sample holds other DNA sequences that translate to the same CDR3. J is TRBJ1-1 and V is TRBV5-1; D perhaps matches TRBD1 (5 bases). Germline lookup yields CDR1 SGHRS and CDR2 YFSETQ. CDR3 size: 13 residues. V shed 3 bases and J shed 3 bases, with 9 bases lying between them. In nucleotides, the CDR3 is TGCGCCAGCAGCTCTCAGGGTGACACTGAAGCTTTCTTT. Its translation is CASSSQGDTEAFF. Drawing the rest from reference TRBV5-1 and TRBJ1-1, the complete variable domain is KAGVTQTPRYLIKTRGQQVTLSCSPISGHRSVSWYQQTPGQGLQFLFEYFSETQRNKGNFPGRFSGRQFSNSRSEMNVSTLELGDSALYLCASSSQGDTEAFFGQGTRLTVV.

Here the CDR3 reads CASSQGPFRDRGLGYTF. For the CDR3, the DNA is TGCGCCAGCAGCCAGGGGCCCTTTCGGGACAGGGGGCTAGGCTACACCTTC. V gene TRBV4-1 combines with J gene TRBJ1-2, with TRBD1 matching 12 bases. From germline, CDR1 is MGHRA and CDR2 YSYEKL. V was pared by 3 bases and J by 8 bases, with 13 bases of the junction left unmatched. This CDR3 has 17 residues.

This clone has only one observation. The chain couples TRBV28 to TRBJ1-4; 9 bases match TRBD1. CDR1 is MDHEN and CDR2 is SYDVKM in the germline V gene. The CDR3 extends over 14 amino acids. V lost 7 bases, J lost 9 bases, and 9 bases stayed unmatched. This CDR3 reads CASIGDRVEKKLFF. As DNA, the CDR3 is TGTGCCAGCATTGGGGACAGGGTGGAGAAAAAACTGTTTTTT. The full variable domain, rest sourced from reference TRBV28 and TRBJ1-4, is DVKVTQSSRYLVKRTGEKVFLECVQDMDHENMFWYRQDPGLGLRLIYFSYDVKMKEKGDIPEGYSVSREKKERFSLILESASTNQTSMYLCASIGDRVEKKLFFGSGTQLSVL.

The chain's CDR3 is CASSLGVTGDLAKNIQYF. The CDR3 DNA reads as TGTGCCAGCAGCTTGGGGGTCACGGGGGATCTAGCCAAAAACATTCAGTACTTC. The J gene is TRBJ2-4, the V gene TRBV5-6; possibly TRBD2 for D (6 bases). From germline, CDR1 is SGHDT and CDR2 YYEEEE. V lost 0 bases, J lost 0 bases, and 16 bases lay in between. The CDR3 is 18 amino acids.